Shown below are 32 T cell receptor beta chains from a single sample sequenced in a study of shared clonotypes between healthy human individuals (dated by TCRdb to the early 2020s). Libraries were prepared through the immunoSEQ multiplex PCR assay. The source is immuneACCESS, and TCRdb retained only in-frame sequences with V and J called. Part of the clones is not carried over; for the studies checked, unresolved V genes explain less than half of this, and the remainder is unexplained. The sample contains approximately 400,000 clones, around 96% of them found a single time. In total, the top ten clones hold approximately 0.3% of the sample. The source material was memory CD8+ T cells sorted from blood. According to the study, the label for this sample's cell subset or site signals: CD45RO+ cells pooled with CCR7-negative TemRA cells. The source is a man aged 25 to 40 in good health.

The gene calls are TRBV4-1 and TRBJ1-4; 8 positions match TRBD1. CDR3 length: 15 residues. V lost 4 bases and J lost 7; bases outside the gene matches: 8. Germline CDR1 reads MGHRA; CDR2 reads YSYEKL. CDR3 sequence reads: CASSPPDRGGEKLFF. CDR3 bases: TGCGCCAGCAGCCCACCCGACAGGGGAGGTGAAAAACTGTTTTTT.

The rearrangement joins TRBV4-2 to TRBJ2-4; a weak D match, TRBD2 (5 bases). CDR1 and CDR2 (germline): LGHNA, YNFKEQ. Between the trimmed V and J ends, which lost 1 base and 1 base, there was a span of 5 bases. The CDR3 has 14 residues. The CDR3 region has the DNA TGTGCCAGCAGCCAAGGGAGGGCCAAAAACATTCAGTACTTC. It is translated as CASSQGRAKNIQYF.

The CDR3 is CASSSRQGLNQPQHF. The CDR3 coding sequence is TGTGCCAGCAGTAGCCGGCAGGGCCTCAATCAGCCCCAGCATTTT. The chain combines TRBV28 with TRBJ1-5; tentatively, D is TRBD1 (5 bases). This CDR3 has 15 amino acids. The germline V gene encodes CDR1 MDHEN and CDR2 SYDVKM. Trimming took off 5 bases at V and 3 bases at J, with 14 bases between the two ends. The whole variable domain, remainder taken from reference TRBV28 and TRBJ1-5, is DVKVTQSSRYLVKRTGEKVFLECVQDMDHENMFWYRQDPGLGLRLIYFSYDVKMKEKGDIPEGYSVSREKKERFSLILESASTNQTSMYLCASSSRQGLNQPQHFGDGTRLSIL.

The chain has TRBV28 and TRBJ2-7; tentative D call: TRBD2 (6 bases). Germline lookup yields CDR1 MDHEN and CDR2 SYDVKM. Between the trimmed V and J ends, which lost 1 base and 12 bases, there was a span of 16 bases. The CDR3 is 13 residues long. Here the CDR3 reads CASSLSEGSFMYF. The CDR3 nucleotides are TGTGCCAGCAGTTTATCGGAGGGGAGTTTTATGTACTTC.

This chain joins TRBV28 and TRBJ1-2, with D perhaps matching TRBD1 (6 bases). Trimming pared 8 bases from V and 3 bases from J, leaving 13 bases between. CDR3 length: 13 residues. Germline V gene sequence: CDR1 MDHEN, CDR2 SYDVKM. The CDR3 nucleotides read TGTGCCAGCCGTCGGGGGCGGGACTATGGCTACACCTTC. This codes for CASRRGRDYGYTF.

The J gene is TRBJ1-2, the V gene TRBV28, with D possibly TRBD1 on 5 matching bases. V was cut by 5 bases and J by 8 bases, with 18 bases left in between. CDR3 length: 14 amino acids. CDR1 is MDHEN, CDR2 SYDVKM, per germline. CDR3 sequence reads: CASSPETVGRGYTF. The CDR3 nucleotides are TGTGCCAGCAGTCCCGAGACAGTAGGAAGGGGCTACACCTTC.

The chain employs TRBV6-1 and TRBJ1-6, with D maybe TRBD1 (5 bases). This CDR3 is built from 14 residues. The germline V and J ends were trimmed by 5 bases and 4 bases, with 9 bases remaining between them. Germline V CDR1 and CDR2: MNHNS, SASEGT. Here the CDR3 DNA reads TGTGCCAGCAGTAGGGACTATTATAATTCACCCCTCCACTTT. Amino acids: CASSRDYYNSPLHF.

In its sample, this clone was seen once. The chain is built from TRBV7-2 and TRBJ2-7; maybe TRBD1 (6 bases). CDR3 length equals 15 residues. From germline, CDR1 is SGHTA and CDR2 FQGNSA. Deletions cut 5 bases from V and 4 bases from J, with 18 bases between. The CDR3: CASSTTGKGRYEQYF. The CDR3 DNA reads TGTGCCAGCAGCACCACAGGGAAGGGACGTTACGAGCAGTACTTC.

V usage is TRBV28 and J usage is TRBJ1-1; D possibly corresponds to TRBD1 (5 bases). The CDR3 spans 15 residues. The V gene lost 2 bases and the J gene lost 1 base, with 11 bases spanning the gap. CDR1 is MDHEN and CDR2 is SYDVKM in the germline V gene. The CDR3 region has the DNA TGTGCCAGCAGTTTAAAGGTAACAGGGAACACTGAAGCTTTCTTT. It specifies CASSLKVTGNTEAFF.

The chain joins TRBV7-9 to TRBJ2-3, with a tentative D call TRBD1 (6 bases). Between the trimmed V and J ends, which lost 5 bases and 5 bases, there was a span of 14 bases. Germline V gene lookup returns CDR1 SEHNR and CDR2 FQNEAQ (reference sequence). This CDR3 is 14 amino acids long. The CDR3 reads CASSQGSVIDTQYF. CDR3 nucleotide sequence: TGTGCCAGCAGCCAGGGGTCGGTTATAGATACGCAGTATTTT.

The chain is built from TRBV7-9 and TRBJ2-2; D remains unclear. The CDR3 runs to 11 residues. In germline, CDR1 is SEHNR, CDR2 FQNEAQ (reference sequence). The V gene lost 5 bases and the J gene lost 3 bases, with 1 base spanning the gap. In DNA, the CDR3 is TGTGCCAGCAGCGACACCGGGGAGCTGTTTTTT. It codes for CASSDTGELFF.

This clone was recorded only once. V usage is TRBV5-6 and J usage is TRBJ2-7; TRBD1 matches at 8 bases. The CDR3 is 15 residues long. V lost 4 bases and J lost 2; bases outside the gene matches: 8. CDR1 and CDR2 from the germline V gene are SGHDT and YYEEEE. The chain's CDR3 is CASSVTGAGTYEQYF. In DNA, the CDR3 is TGTGCCAGCAGCGTGACAGGGGCGGGAACCTACGAGCAGTACTTC.

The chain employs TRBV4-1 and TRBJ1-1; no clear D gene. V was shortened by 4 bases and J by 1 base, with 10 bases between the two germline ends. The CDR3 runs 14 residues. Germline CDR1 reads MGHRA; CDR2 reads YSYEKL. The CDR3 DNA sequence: TGCGCCAGCAGCCCCCCCGGAGGGAACACTGAAGCTTTCTTT. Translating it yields CASSPPGGNTEAFF.

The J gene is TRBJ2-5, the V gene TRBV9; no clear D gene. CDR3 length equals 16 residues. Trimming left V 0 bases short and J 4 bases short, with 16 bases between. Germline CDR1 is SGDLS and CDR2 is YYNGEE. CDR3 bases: TGTGCCAGCAGCGTAGGATACGGCAGTTTTGGAGAGACCCAGTACTTC. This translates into CASSVGYGSFGETQYF.

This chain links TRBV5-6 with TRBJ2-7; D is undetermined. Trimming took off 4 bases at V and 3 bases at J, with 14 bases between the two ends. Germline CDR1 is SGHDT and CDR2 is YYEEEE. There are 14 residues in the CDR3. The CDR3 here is CASSLGPPSYEQYF. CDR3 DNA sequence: TGTGCCAGCAGCCTCGGACCCCCTAGCTACGAGCAGTACTTC.

CDR3 nucleotides: TGCGCCAGCAGCCCAGGACTAGCGGGAGGGCCCCAAGAGACCCAGTACTTC. It codes for CASSPGLAGGPQETQYF. This chain joins TRBV5-1 and TRBJ2-5; 15 positions agree with TRBD2. The V and J ends lost 4 bases and 1 base, in that order; junction bases with no gene match: 5. From germline, CDR1 is SGHRS and CDR2 YFSETQ. The CDR3 is 17 amino acids.

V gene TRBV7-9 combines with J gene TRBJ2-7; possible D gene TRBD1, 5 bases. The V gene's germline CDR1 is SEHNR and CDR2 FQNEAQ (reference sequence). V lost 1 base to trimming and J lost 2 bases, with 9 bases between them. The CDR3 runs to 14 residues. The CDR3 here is CASSLVGRAYEQYF. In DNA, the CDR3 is TGTGCCAGCAGCTTAGTGGGCAGGGCCTACGAGCAGTACTTC.

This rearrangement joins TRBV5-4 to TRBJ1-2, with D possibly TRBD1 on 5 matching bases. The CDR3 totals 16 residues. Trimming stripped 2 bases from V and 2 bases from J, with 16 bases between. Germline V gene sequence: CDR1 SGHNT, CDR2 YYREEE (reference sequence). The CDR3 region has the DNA TGTGCCAGCAGCTTCCACGGGCAGGGTAGAAACTATGGCTACACCTTC. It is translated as CASSFHGQGRNYGYTF.

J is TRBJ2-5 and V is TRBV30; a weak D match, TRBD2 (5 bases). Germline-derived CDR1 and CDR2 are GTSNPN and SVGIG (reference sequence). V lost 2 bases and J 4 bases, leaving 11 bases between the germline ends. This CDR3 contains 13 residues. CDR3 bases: TGTGCCTGGAGTCCGGGGTCCGGAGAGACCCAGTACTTC. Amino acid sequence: CAWSPGSGETQYF. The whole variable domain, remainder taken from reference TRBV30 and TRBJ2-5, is SQTIHQWPATLVQPVGSPLSLECTVEGTSNPNLYWYRQAAGRGLQLLFYSVGIGQISSEVPQNLSASRPQDRQFILSSKKLLLSDSGFYLCAWSPGSGETQYFGPGTRLLVL.

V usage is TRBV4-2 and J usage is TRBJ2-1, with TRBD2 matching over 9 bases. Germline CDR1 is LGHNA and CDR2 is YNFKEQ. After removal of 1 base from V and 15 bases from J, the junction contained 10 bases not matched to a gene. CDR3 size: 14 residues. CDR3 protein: CASSQVWAGGPPFF. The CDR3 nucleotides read TGTGCCAGCAGCCAAGTCTGGGCGGGAGGGCCCCCGTTCTTC.

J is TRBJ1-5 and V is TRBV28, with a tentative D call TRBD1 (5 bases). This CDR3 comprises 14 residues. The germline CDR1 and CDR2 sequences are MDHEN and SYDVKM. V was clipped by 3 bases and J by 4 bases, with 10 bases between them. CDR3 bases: TGTGCCAGCAGTTTTGGGGCAGCTAATCAGCCCCAGCATTTT. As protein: CASSFGAANQPQHF.

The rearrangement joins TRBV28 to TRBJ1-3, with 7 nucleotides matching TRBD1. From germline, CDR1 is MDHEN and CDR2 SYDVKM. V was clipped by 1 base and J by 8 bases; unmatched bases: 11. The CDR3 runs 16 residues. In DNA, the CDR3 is TGTGCCAGCAGTTTATCCGTCGACAGGGTTCGACACACCATATATTTT. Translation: CASSLSVDRVRHTIYF.

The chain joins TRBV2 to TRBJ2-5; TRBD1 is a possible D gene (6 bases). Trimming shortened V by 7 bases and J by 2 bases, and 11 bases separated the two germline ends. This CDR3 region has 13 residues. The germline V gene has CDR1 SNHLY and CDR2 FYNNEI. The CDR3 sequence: CASKGDGQETQYF. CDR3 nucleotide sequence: TGTGCCAGCAAGGGGGATGGGCAAGAGACCCAGTACTTC.

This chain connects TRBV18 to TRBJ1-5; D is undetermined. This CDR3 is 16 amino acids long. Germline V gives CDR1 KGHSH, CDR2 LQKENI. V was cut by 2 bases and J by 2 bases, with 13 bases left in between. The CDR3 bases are TGTGCCAGCTCACCAACTCACGGTCGGGGCAATCAGCCCCAGCATTTT. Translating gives CASSPTHGRGNQPQHF. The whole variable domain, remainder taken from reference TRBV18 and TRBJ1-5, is NAGVMQNPRHLVRRRGQEARLRCSPMKGHSHVYWYRQLPEEGLKFMVYLQKENIIDESGMPKERFSAEFPKEGPSILRIQQVVRGDSAAYFCASSPTHGRGNQPQHFGDGTRLSIL.

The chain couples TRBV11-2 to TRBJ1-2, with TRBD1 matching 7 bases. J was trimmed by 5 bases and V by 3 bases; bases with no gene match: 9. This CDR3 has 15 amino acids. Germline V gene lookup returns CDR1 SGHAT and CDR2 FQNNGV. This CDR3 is CASSFTDRVSYGYTF. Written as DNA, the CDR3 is TGTGCCAGCAGCTTCACTGACAGGGTTTCTTATGGCTACACCTTC. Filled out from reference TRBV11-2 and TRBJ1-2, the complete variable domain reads EAGVAQSPRYKIIEKRQSVAFWCNPISGHATLYWYQQILGQGPKLLIQFQNNGVVDDSQLPKDRFSAERLKGVDSTLKIQPAKLEDSAVYLCASSFTDRVSYGYTFGSGTRLTVV.

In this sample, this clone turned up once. CDR3 sequence: CASSLAGLRETQYF. DNA of the CDR3: TGTGCCAGCAGCCTGGCGGGACTTAGGGAGACCCAGTACTTC. V and J are TRBV5-4 and TRBJ2-5, with D maybe TRBD2 (6 bases). Trimming cost V 4 bases and J 5 bases, with 15 bases left between them. The CDR3 has 14 residues. Germline V CDR1 and CDR2: SGHNT, YYREEE (reference sequence).

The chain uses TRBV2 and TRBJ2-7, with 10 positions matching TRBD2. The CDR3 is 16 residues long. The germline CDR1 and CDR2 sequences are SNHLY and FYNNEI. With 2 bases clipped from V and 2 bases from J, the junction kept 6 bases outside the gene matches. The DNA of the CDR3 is TGTGCCAGCAGTGAACTAGCGGGAGAAGGGGCCTACGAGCAGTACTTC. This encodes CASSELAGEGAYEQYF.

The CDR3: CASSLGRTGEKLFF. CDR3 in DNA: TGCGCCAGCAGCTTGGGGAGGACAGGAGAAAAACTGTTTTTT. The chain employs TRBV5-1 and TRBJ1-4; 7 bases agree with TRBD1. The CDR3 runs to 14 residues. Germline CDR1 reads SGHRS; CDR2 reads YFSETQ. The V segment lost 0 bases and the J segment 8 bases; nucleotides outside the gene matches: 4.

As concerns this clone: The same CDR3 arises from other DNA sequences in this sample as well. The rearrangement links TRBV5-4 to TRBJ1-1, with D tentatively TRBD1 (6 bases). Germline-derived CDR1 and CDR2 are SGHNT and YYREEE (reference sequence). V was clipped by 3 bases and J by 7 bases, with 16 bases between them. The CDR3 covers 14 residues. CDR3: CASSYGQRDGEAFF. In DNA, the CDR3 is TGTGCCAGCAGCTATGGACAGCGGGACGGTGAAGCTTTCTTT. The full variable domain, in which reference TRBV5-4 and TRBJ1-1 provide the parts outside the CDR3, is ETGVTQSPTHLIKTRGQQVTLRCSSQSGHNTVSWYQQALGQGPQFIFQYYREEENGRGNFPPRFSGLQFPNYSSELNVNALELDDSALYLCASSYGQRDGEAFFGQGTRLTVV.

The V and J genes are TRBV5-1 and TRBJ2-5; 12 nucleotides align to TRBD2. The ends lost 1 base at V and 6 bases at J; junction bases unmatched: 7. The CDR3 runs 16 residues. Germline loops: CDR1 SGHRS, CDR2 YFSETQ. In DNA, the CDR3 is TGCGCCAGCAGCTTGTCGGTGACTAGCGGGAGTCAGACCCAGTACTTC. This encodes CASSLSVTSGSQTQYF.

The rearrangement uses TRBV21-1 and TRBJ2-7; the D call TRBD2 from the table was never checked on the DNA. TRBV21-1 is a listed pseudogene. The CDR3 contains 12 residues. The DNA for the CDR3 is TGTGCCAGCAGCATTTTAAGCAACGAGCAGTACTTC. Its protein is CASSILSNEQYF.

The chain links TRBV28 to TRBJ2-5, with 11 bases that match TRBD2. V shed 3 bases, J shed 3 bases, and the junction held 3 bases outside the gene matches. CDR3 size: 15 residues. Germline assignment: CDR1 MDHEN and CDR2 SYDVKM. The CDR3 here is CASSFTSGREETQYF. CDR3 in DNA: TGTGCCAGCAGTTTCACTAGCGGGAGAGAAGAGACCCAGTACTTC.